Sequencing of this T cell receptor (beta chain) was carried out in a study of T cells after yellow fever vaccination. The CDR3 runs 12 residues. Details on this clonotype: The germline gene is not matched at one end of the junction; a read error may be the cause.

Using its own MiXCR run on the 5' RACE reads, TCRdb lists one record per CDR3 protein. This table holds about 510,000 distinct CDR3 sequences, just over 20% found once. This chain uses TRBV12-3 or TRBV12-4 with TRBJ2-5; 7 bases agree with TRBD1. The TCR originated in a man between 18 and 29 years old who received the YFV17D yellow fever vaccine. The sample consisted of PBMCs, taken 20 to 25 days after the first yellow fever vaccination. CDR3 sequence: CASSLALTGLIF. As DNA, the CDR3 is TGTGCCAGCAGTTTAGCTTTGACAGGGTTGATCTTC.